The rows below give T cell receptor beta chains drawn from one sample of a study of multiple sclerosis patients with progressive multifocal leukoencephalopathy. Sequencing used immunoSEQ multiplex PCR; TCRdb keeps in-frame clones, though not all of them. The top ten clones hold 2% to 2.5% of a sample with 20,000 to 30,000 clones, approximately 90% of them seen once. The sample consisted of PBMCs, taken from a patient treated with natalizumab. These receptors originate from a young man with multiple sclerosis. Each CDR3 is given with its conserved first and last residue. Each record gives: CDR3 length, V gene, J gene, clone size, D gene, CDR3 protein, CDR3 DNA. D genes are given only for firm matches. Expanded clones get a size class; other rows say once, few or many, or leave the size out.

>13|TRBV4-1|TRBJ1-1|once|TRBD1
CATLGQGITEAFF
TGCGCCACCCTCGGACAGGGGATCACTGAAGCTTTCTTT
>14|TRBV2|TRBJ1-5|.|.
CASSEEGLNQPQHF
TGTGCCAGCAGTGAAGAGGGGCTCAATCAGCCCCAGCATTTT
>18|TRBV4-2|TRBJ2-5|.|TRBD2
CASSQELAGGALQETQYF
TGTGCCAGCAGCCAAGAACTAGCGGGGGGAGCCCTCCAAGAGACCCAGTACTTC
>14|TRBV7-8|TRBJ2-5|.|TRBD1
CASRRDRGEETQYF
TGTGCCAGCCGAAGGGACAGGGGGGAAGAGACCCAGTACTTC
>16|TRBV9|TRBJ2-1|.|.
CASSVSTGKSYNEQFF
TGTGCCAGCAGCGTATCAACGGGAAAATCCTACAATGAGCAGTTCTTC
>13|TRBV7-8|TRBJ1-3|few|.
CASSLAARNTIYF
TGTGCCAGCAGCTTAGCGGCGAGGAACACCATATATTTT
>15|TRBV4-1|TRBJ2-7|.|.
CASSQSGTGAYEQYF
TGCGCCAGCAGCCAAAGCGGGACAGGAGCCTACGAGCAGTACTTC
>14|TRBV7-6|TRBJ2-5|.|.
CASSDWDSEGTQYF
TGTGCCAGCAGCGACTGGGACTCCGAGGGGACCCAGTACTTC
>17|TRBV4-1|TRBJ2-3|.|TRBD2
CASSQRPAGALVDTQYF
TGCGCCAGCAGCCAAAGGCCAGCGGGAGCTTTGGTAGATACGCAGTATTTT
>17|TRBV7-2|TRBJ2-4|.|TRBD2
CASSPVGGDLAKNIQYF
TGTGCCAGCAGCCCCGTCGGGGGGGATCTAGCCAAAAACATTCAGTACTTC
>14|TRBV7-9|TRBJ1-5|.|.
CASSFGSGGQPQHF
TGTGCCAGCAGCTTCGGCTCGGGTGGGCAGCCCCAGCATTTT
>15|TRBV7-2|TRBJ2-7|.|.
CASSLASGSLYEQYF
TGTGCCAGCAGCTTAGCTAGCGGTTCCCTCTACGAGCAGTACTTC
>16|TRBV9|TRBJ2-1|.|.
CASSAGGRGSYNEQFF
TGTGCCAGCAGTGCCGGGGGCAGGGGTTCCTACAATGAGCAGTTCTTC
>11|TRBV30|TRBJ2-1|.|.
CAWSQRGEQFF
TGTGCCTGGAGCCAGAGGGGCGAGCAGTTCTTC
>13|TRBV7-2|TRBJ2-2|once|.
CASSRGWTGELFF
TGTGCCAGCAGCAGAGGTTGGACCGGGGAGCTGTTTTTT
>15|TRBV5-8|TRBJ2-1|.|.
CASSPTGGAGDEQFF
TGTGCCAGCAGCCCTACAGGCGGGGCAGGCGATGAGCAGTTCTTC
>15|TRBV5-1|TRBJ1-1|.|.
CASSLGQARNTEAFF
TGCGCCAGCAGCTTGGGACAGGCTCGGAACACTGAAGCTTTCTTT
>14|TRBV5-4|TRBJ2-5|.|TRBD2
CASTVAGVGETQYF
TGTGCCAGCACGGTAGCGGGAGTAGGGGAGACCCAGTACTTC
>14|TRBV2|TRBJ2-7|few|TRBD1
CASSEGRGSYEQYF
TGTGCCAGCAGTGAAGGCAGGGGGTCCTACGAGCAGTACTTC
>13|TRBV11-2|TRBJ2-2|.|.
CASSLQGNGELFF
TGTGCCAGCAGCTTACAGGGTAACGGGGAGCTGTTTTTT
>16|TRBV7-9|TRBJ2-5|.|TRBD1
CASSPVTGVYQETQYF
TGTGCCAGCAGCCCTGTGACAGGGGTGTACCAAGAGACCCAGTACTTC
>15|TRBV14|TRBJ1-1|.|.
CASRLLDGGGTEAFF
TGTGCCAGCAGACTACTCGACGGAGGGGGGACTGAAGCTTTCTTT
>15|TRBV7-3|TRBJ2-1|.|.
CASSLGTSSYNEQFF
TGTGCCAGCAGCTTGGGAACTAGCTCCTACAATGAGCAGTTCTTC
>15|TRBV7-2|TRBJ2-3|once|.
CASSLGTIRADTQYF
TGTGCCAGCAGCCTAGGGACCATCCGGGCAGATACGCAGTATTTT
>14|TRBV19|TRBJ2-1|.|.
CASCTSYAYNEQFF
TGTGCCAGTTGTACTAGTTACGCCTACAATGAGCAGTTCTTC
>14|TRBV7-2|TRBJ1-4|.|.
CASSPKAQDEKLFF
TGTGCCAGCAGCCCAAAGGCACAAGATGAAAAACTGTTTTTT
>13|TRBV9|TRBJ1-1|.|TRBD1
CASSADRDTEAFF
TGTGCCAGCAGCGCAGACAGGGACACTGAAGCTTTCTTT
>15|TRBV11-2|TRBJ2-5|.|.
CASSLDSGWEETQYF
TGTGCCAGCAGCTTAGACTCGGGGTGGGAAGAGACCCAGTACTTC
>11|TRBV30|TRBJ2-7|few|.
CAWSGLYEQYF
TGTGCCTGGAGTGGGTTATACGAGCAGTACTTC
>16|TRBV6-6|TRBJ2-7|.|.
CASRSKREGLSNEQYF
TGTGCCAGCAGATCAAAGCGTGAGGGCCTGAGCAACGAGCAGTACTTC
>12|TRBV5-4|TRBJ1-1|.|TRBD1
CASSLDRGNSFF
TGTGCCAGCAGCTTGGACAGGGGGAACTCTTTCTTT
>15|TRBV27|TRBJ2-7|.|TRBD1
CASSFRDRGSYEQYF
TGTGCCAGCAGTTTCCGGGACAGGGGCTCCTACGAGCAGTACTTC
>15|TRBV2|TRBJ1-5|.|.
CASKQGSIGNQPQHF
TGTGCTTCAAAGCAGGGGAGTATAGGCAATCAGCCCCAGCATTTT
>16|TRBV4-3|TRBJ1-4|.|.
CASSRTFTGLGEKLFF
TGCGCCAGCAGCCGGACCTTTACAGGGCTGGGTGAAAAACTGTTTTTT
>15|TRBV13|TRBJ1-1|.|.
CASSHGGWMNTEAFF
TGTGCCAGCAGCCATGGGGGTTGGATGAACACTGAAGCTTTCTTT
>15|TRBV30|TRBJ2-7|.|.
CAWSVPGDTFYEQYF
TGTGCCTGGAGTGTACCCGGGGACACGTTTTACGAGCAGTACTTC
>15|TRBV9|TRBJ2-7|.|.
CASSVGSSQPYEQYF
TGTGCCAGCAGCGTAGGGAGCAGCCAACCTTACGAGCAGTACTTC
>15|TRBV11-1|TRBJ1-2|.|.
CASSSLAGTVRGYTF
TGTGCCAGCAGCTCCCTAGCAGGGACGGTGCGTGGCTACACCTTC
>15|TRBV5-1|TRBJ2-2|.|TRBD1
CASSWVQGATGELFF
TGCGCCAGCTCGTGGGTACAGGGGGCAACCGGGGAGCTGTTTTTT
>15|TRBV7-9|TRBJ1-5|.|.
CASSPGRGPNQPQHF
TGTGCCAGCAGCCCCGGGAGGGGACCAAACCAGCCCCAGCATTTT
>14|TRBV29-1|TRBJ1-3|.|TRBD1
CSGGTGGNGNTIYF
TGCAGCGGGGGGACAGGGGGGAACGGAAACACCATATATTTT
>12|TRBV30|TRBJ1-1|.|.
CAWSGRNTEAFF
TGTGCCTGGAGCGGCCGAAACACTGAAGCTTTCTTT
>15|TRBV27|TRBJ1-2|.|TRBD1
CASRARDRDRGGYTF
TGTGCCAGCAGGGCCCGAGACAGGGACCGGGGGGGCTACACCTTC
>16|TRBV25-1|TRBJ2-5|.|.
CASSDNGQGGQETQYF
TGTGCCAGCAGTGACAATGGACAGGGAGGGCAAGAGACCCAGTACTTC
>15|TRBV5-1|TRBJ2-1|.|.
CASSPGQTFTSEQFF
TGCGCCAGCAGCCCGGGGCAGACCTTCACTAGTGAGCAGTTCTTC
>15|TRBV9|TRBJ2-2|.|TRBD1
CASSVGGQGAGELFF
TGTGCCAGCAGCGTAGGTGGACAGGGCGCCGGGGAGCTGTTCTTT
>11|TRBV7-9|TRBJ2-2|.|.
CASSPKEVVFF
TGTGCCAGCAGCCCCAAAGAGGTTGTGTTTTTT
>14|TRBV5-4|TRBJ1-1|.|.
CASSFEGQWAEAFF
TGTGCCAGCAGCTTCGAGGGGCAGTGGGCTGAAGCTTTCTTT
>15|TRBV7-9|TRBJ1-2|.|.
CASSLASSDIYGYTF
TGTGCCAGCAGCTTAGCGTCGTCCGACATCTATGGCTACACCTTC
>15|TRBV29-1|TRBJ2-3|.|.
CSVVAATGGTDTQYF
TGCAGCGTTGTAGCAGCCACAGGAGGCACAGATACGCAGTATTTT
>19|TRBV9|TRBJ1-1|.|.
CASTEHKGGLMLLNTEAFF
TGTGCCAGCACCGAACATAAAGGGGGGCTAATGCTTTTGAACACTGAAGCTTTCTTT
>13|TRBV7-3|TRBJ2-3|.|.
CASSLGSTDTQYF
TGTGCCAGCAGTCTAGGGAGCACAGATACGCAGTATTTT